These T cell receptor beta chains were read from a single sample in a study of lymphopenia after photon versus proton radiotherapy. Method: immunoSEQ multiplex PCR; TCRdb's copy keeps in-frame clones and lacks some. The data show about 50,000 clones, with roughly 90% seen just once and about a sixth held by the top ten. The material was peripheral blood, obtained from a patient treated with photon-based radiotherapy. The origin of the receptors is a woman aged 40 to 50 with cholangiocarcinoma. CDR3s include the opening cysteine and the closing phenylalanine or tryptophan. A D gene is named only where the DNA matches it firmly. Clone sizes are given selectively: once, few, many, or a class where the clone is expanded.

CDR3 DNA: TGTGCCAGCAGCCAAGGAGGGAGCTCTGGAAACACCATATATTTT
CDR3 protein: CASSQGGSSGNTIYF
clone size: .
J gene: TRBJ1-3
V gene: TRBV4-2
D gene: .

CDR3 DNA: TGTGCCAGCAGCGTAGAGGGGGCCCGCACAGATACGCAGTATTTT
CDR3 protein: CASSVEGARTDTQYF
clone size: .
J gene: TRBJ2-3
V gene: TRBV9
D gene: TRBD1

CDR3 DNA: TGTGCCAGCTTGGCACGGATCTCCTACAATGAGCAGTTCTTC
CDR3 protein: CASLARISYNEQFF
clone size: .
J gene: TRBJ2-1
V gene: TRBV2
D gene: .

CDR3 DNA: TGTGCCAGTAGTACAGGGACTTATAATTCACCCCTCCACTTT
CDR3 protein: CASSTGTYNSPLHF
clone size: .
J gene: TRBJ1-6
V gene: TRBV19
D gene: .

CDR3 DNA: TGTGCCTGGAGGCAAAAGACTAGCGGGAGGTACGAGCAGTACTTC
CDR3 protein: CAWRQKTSGRYEQYF
clone size: .
J gene: TRBJ2-7
V gene: TRBV30
D gene: TRBD2

CDR3 DNA: TGTGCCAGCAGCCAACAGGATAGCGGGGGGGCAGATACGCAGTATTTT
CDR3 protein: CASSQQDSGGADTQYF
clone size: .
J gene: TRBJ2-3
V gene: TRBV14
D gene: TRBD2

CDR3 DNA: TGCGCCAGCAGTGACGGAGGGTTTAACTATGGCTACACCTTC
CDR3 protein: CASSDGGFNYGYTF
clone size: .
J gene: TRBJ1-2
V gene: TRBV10-2
D gene: .

CDR3 DNA: TGTGCCAGTATAACCGGGGACAGGGTAGTCCCTGAAGCTTTCTTT
CDR3 protein: CASITGDRVVPEAFF
clone size: once
J gene: TRBJ1-1
V gene: TRBV28
D gene: TRBD1

CDR3 DNA: TGTGCCTGGATAAATGTCGGGGAAGCTTTCTTT
CDR3 protein: CAWINVGEAFF
clone size: once
J gene: TRBJ1-1
V gene: TRBV30
D gene: .

CDR3 DNA: TGTGCCAGCAGCTTCAGGGTTTTGAACACTGAAGCTTTCTTT
CDR3 protein: CASSFRVLNTEAFF
clone size: .
J gene: TRBJ1-1
V gene: TRBV11-1
D gene: .

CDR3 DNA: TGTGCCTGGAGTAAGGGGGTTCCGACGAACACTGAAGCTTTCTTT
CDR3 protein: CAWSKGVPTNTEAFF
clone size: .
J gene: TRBJ1-1
V gene: TRBV30
D gene: .

CDR3 DNA: TGTGCCAGCAGCGAACAGGGGGCAGAAGATACGCAGTATTTT
CDR3 protein: CASSEQGAEDTQYF
clone size: .
J gene: TRBJ2-3
V gene: TRBV9
D gene: TRBD1

CDR3 DNA: TGCGCCAGCAGCGCCCGGGACAGAATAACCGATGAAGCTTTCTTT
CDR3 protein: CASSARDRITDEAFF
clone size: .
J gene: TRBJ1-1
V gene: TRBV5-1
D gene: TRBD1

CDR3 DNA: TGTGCCAGCAGCTTAGCGGTTGCGTACCTAAAGGATGAAAAACTGTTTTTT
CDR3 protein: CASSLAVAYLKDEKLFF
clone size: .
J gene: TRBJ1-4
V gene: TRBV7-9
D gene: .

CDR3 DNA: TGTGCCAGCAGTCCCCGTGGGACAGTCAGTACCTACGAGCAGTACTTC
CDR3 protein: CASSPRGTVSTYEQYF
clone size: .
J gene: TRBJ2-7
V gene: TRBV28
D gene: TRBD1

CDR3 DNA: TGTGCCAGCAGCCTGGACAGCCAGCGTGGAAAACTGTTTTTT
CDR3 protein: CASSLDSQRGKLFF
clone size: .
J gene: TRBJ1-4
V gene: TRBV7-2
D gene: .

CDR3 DNA: TGTGCCAGCAGGTCTAGCGGGGAGGCAGATACGCAGTATTTT
CDR3 protein: CASRSSGEADTQYF
clone size: once
J gene: TRBJ2-3
V gene: TRBV6-5
D gene: TRBD2

CDR3 DNA: TGTGCCAGCCTACGACAGGTCGGTAATGAAAAACTGTTTTTT
CDR3 protein: CASLRQVGNEKLFF
clone size: .
J gene: TRBJ1-4
V gene: TRBV6-1
D gene: .

CDR3 DNA: TGTGCCAGCAGCCAAACCGCCACGCGACCCCAGCATTTT
CDR3 protein: CASSQTATRPQHF
clone size: .
J gene: TRBJ1-5
V gene: TRBV14
D gene: .

CDR3 DNA: TGTGCCAGCAGTTCGGGCGGGATCGCCACCGGGGAGCTGTTTTTT
CDR3 protein: CASSSGGIATGELFF
clone size: .
J gene: TRBJ2-2
V gene: TRBV28
D gene: .

CDR3 DNA: TGCAGCGTTGGCAGGGGGCGCGTGGGCTACACCTTC
CDR3 protein: CSVGRGRVGYTF
clone size: once
J gene: TRBJ1-2
V gene: TRBV29-1
D gene: TRBD1

CDR3 DNA: TGTGCCAGCAGTTCATCGGGACTAGCGGGAGGACCATGGGATGAGCAGTTCTTC
CDR3 protein: CASSSSGLAGGPWDEQFF
clone size: .
J gene: TRBJ2-1
V gene: TRBV28
D gene: TRBD2

CDR3 DNA: TGTGCCAGCAGCCTAGGGGGGATGGGGTCACCCCTCCACTTT
CDR3 protein: CASSLGGMGSPLHF
clone size: .
J gene: TRBJ1-6
V gene: TRBV7-2
D gene: .

CDR3 DNA: TGCGCCAGCAGTCAAAGGACAGGGCTCGAAAAACTGTTTTTT
CDR3 protein: CASSQRTGLEKLFF
clone size: .
J gene: TRBJ1-4
V gene: TRBV23-1
D gene: TRBD1

CDR3 DNA: TGTGCCAGCAGTTACTCGGGGCCCCTGAACACTGAAGCTTTCTTT
CDR3 protein: CASSYSGPLNTEAFF
clone size: .
J gene: TRBJ1-1
V gene: TRBV6-5
D gene: .

CDR3 DNA: TGTGCCAGCAGGGGAGGGGGATCCAAAAACATTCAGTACTTC
CDR3 protein: CASRGGGSKNIQYF
clone size: .
J gene: TRBJ2-4
V gene: TRBV28
D gene: .

CDR3 DNA: TGTGCCAGCAGCTTAGTTAGCGGGGGGGCTTTAGGTGAGCAGTTCTTC
CDR3 protein: CASSLVSGGALGEQFF
clone size: .
J gene: TRBJ2-1
V gene: TRBV7-8
D gene: TRBD2

CDR3 DNA: TGCGCCAGCAGACAGGGGTCCGGTGAAGCTTTCTTT
CDR3 protein: CASRQGSGEAFF
clone size: .
J gene: TRBJ1-1
V gene: TRBV4-1
D gene: TRBD1

CDR3 DNA: TGTGCCAGCAGCGCGGGGTTTTTTACGGGCGGCTACACCTTC
CDR3 protein: CASSAGFFTGGYTF
clone size: once
J gene: TRBJ1-2
V gene: TRBV6-5
D gene: .

CDR3 DNA: TGTGCCAGTAGCCCTCGGACTAGCGGTGATGAGCAGTTCTTC
CDR3 protein: CASSPRTSGDEQFF
clone size: .
J gene: TRBJ2-1
V gene: TRBV19
D gene: TRBD2

CDR3 DNA: TGCGCCAGCAGCTTGAGCTTTGGGGGCGCGGGTGGCTACACCTTC
CDR3 protein: CASSLSFGGAGGYTF
clone size: .
J gene: TRBJ1-2
V gene: TRBV5-1
D gene: .

CDR3 DNA: TGTGCCAGCTCACACACGGAAAGCACAGATACGCAGTATTTT
CDR3 protein: CASSHTESTDTQYF
clone size: .
J gene: TRBJ2-3
V gene: TRBV18
D gene: .

CDR3 DNA: TGTGCCAGCAGCTTGGACAGGGTCGGTAGACCTGCAACTAATGAAAAACTGTTTTTT
CDR3 protein: CASSLDRVGRPATNEKLFF
clone size: .
J gene: TRBJ1-4
V gene: TRBV5-8
D gene: .

CDR3 DNA: TGTGCCAGTAGTACGGGACAGGGGGCCGGAGATACGCAGTATTTT
CDR3 protein: CASSTGQGAGDTQYF
clone size: .
J gene: TRBJ2-3
V gene: TRBV19
D gene: TRBD1

CDR3 DNA: TGTGCCTGGAGTGTAAATTCAGGCTACGAGCAGTACTTC
CDR3 protein: CAWSVNSGYEQYF
clone size: .
J gene: TRBJ2-7
V gene: TRBV30
D gene: .

CDR3 DNA: TGTGCCAGCAGTGTTTCGACAGGGGGAGGCTACGAGCAGTACTTC
CDR3 protein: CASSVSTGGGYEQYF
clone size: .
J gene: TRBJ2-7
V gene: TRBV6-1
D gene: TRBD1

CDR3 DNA: TGTGCCAGCAGCTTTGTTGGGTTTCCAACAGGGGGCACTGAAGCTTTCTTT
CDR3 protein: CASSFVGFPTGGTEAFF
clone size: .
J gene: TRBJ1-1
V gene: TRBV5-5
D gene: TRBD1

CDR3 DNA: TGTGCCAGCAGTGAAGGGAACAGGAGGGGCTACACCTTC
CDR3 protein: CASSEGNRRGYTF
clone size: .
J gene: TRBJ1-2
V gene: TRBV6-1
D gene: .

CDR3 DNA: TGTGCCAGCAGTGAAACCCACTCGGGACGAACCTACACCTTC
CDR3 protein: CASSETHSGRTYTF
clone size: .
J gene: TRBJ1-2
V gene: TRBV2
D gene: .

CDR3 DNA: TGTGCCAGCAGCCCCACGGGGAGGGACACTGAAGCTTTCTTT
CDR3 protein: CASSPTGRDTEAFF
clone size: .
J gene: TRBJ1-1
V gene: TRBV7-9
D gene: .

CDR3 DNA: TGTGCCAGCAGCTATCTAGCGGGATTGTACAATGAGCAGTTCTTC
CDR3 protein: CASSYLAGLYNEQFF
clone size: .
J gene: TRBJ2-1
V gene: TRBV6-5
D gene: TRBD2

CDR3 DNA: TGTGCCAGCAGCCCCGGGACAGGGGGAAGGAACACCGGGGAGCTGTTTTTT
CDR3 protein: CASSPGTGGRNTGELFF
clone size: .
J gene: TRBJ2-2
V gene: TRBV7-3
D gene: TRBD1

CDR3 DNA: TGTGCCAGCAGCTCCGACGTGGGCGAGCAGTACTTC
CDR3 protein: CASSSDVGEQYF
clone size: .
J gene: TRBJ2-7
V gene: TRBV7-9
D gene: .

CDR3 DNA: TGTGCCAGTAGTATGGGACAGGGCAATCAGCCCCAGCATTTT
CDR3 protein: CASSMGQGNQPQHF
clone size: .
J gene: TRBJ1-5
V gene: TRBV19
D gene: TRBD1

CDR3 DNA: TGTGCCAGCAGCGTAGACCTCACCGGGGAGCTGTTTTTT
CDR3 protein: CASSVDLTGELFF
clone size: .
J gene: TRBJ2-2
V gene: TRBV9
D gene: .

CDR3 DNA: TGTGCCAGCAGCCCTGGAGGGGGGGGAGGTCAGCCCCAGCATTTT
CDR3 protein: CASSPGGGGGQPQHF
clone size: .
J gene: TRBJ1-5
V gene: TRBV6-5
D gene: .

CDR3 DNA: TGTGCCAGCAGTTACACAGGGGGTGGTCAGCCCCAGCATTTT
CDR3 protein: CASSYTGGGQPQHF
clone size: .
J gene: TRBJ1-5
V gene: TRBV28
D gene: TRBD1

CDR3 DNA: TGCGCCAGCAGTCATGGGGTCAGAACTTATGGCTACACCTTC
CDR3 protein: CASSHGVRTYGYTF
clone size: few
J gene: TRBJ1-2
V gene: TRBV23-1
D gene: .

CDR3 DNA: TGTGCCATCAGTGAGCTAGGGACAGTGAATCAGCCCCAGCATTTT
CDR3 protein: CAISELGTVNQPQHF
clone size: .
J gene: TRBJ1-5
V gene: TRBV10-3
D gene: TRBD1

CDR3 DNA: TGTGCCAGTAGTATTTATCATGTTCAGCGATTAAACGCCTACAATGAGCAGTTCTTC
CDR3 protein: CASSIYHVQRLNAYNEQFF
clone size: .
J gene: TRBJ2-1
V gene: TRBV19
D gene: .

CDR3 DNA: TGTGCCAGCAGTTTGGGGAGCCGGGAGCTGTTTTTT
CDR3 protein: CASSLGSRELFF
clone size: .
J gene: TRBJ2-2
V gene: TRBV27
D gene: .

CDR3 DNA: TGCGCCAGCAGCCTCGTAGCGGTGAGCTCCTACAATGAGCAGTTCTTC
CDR3 protein: CASSLVAVSSYNEQFF
clone size: .
J gene: TRBJ2-1
V gene: TRBV5-1
D gene: .

CDR3 DNA: TGTGCCAGCAGTGTAGAAAACTTATATGGCTACACCTTC
CDR3 protein: CASSVENLYGYTF
clone size: .
J gene: TRBJ1-2
V gene: TRBV2
D gene: .

CDR3 DNA: TGTGCCAGCAGTGGACTGATTTCTGGGGCCAACGTCCTGACTTTC
CDR3 protein: CASSGLISGANVLTF
clone size: .
J gene: TRBJ2-6
V gene: TRBV6-1
D gene: .

CDR3 DNA: TGTGCCAGCAGCTTAGATCGGACGAGGGGCTACACCTTC
CDR3 protein: CASSLDRTRGYTF
clone size: .
J gene: TRBJ1-2
V gene: TRBV11-2
D gene: .

CDR3 DNA: TGTGCCATCAGTGACCGGAGTGATACGCAGTATTTT
CDR3 protein: CAISDRSDTQYF
clone size: .
J gene: TRBJ2-3
V gene: TRBV10-3
D gene: .

CDR3 DNA: TGTGCCAGCAGCTTAGTAAATAACGATTATACCTTC
CDR3 protein: CASSLVNNDYTF
clone size: .
J gene: TRBJ1-2
V gene: TRBV7-9
D gene: .

CDR3 DNA: TGTGCCAGCAGCACTCTTAGCGGGGGGGCTCACGAGCAGTACTTC
CDR3 protein: CASSTLSGGAHEQYF
clone size: .
J gene: TRBJ2-7
V gene: TRBV6-5
D gene: TRBD2

CDR3 DNA: TGTGCCAGCAGCTTATTCGGAACCTACGAGCAGTACTTC
CDR3 protein: CASSLFGTYEQYF
clone size: .
J gene: TRBJ2-7
V gene: TRBV7-6
D gene: .

CDR3 DNA: TGTGCCAGCAAGATGGGAGGGGCTGGCGAGCAGTACTTC
CDR3 protein: CASKMGGAGEQYF
clone size: few
J gene: TRBJ2-7
V gene: TRBV28
D gene: TRBD2